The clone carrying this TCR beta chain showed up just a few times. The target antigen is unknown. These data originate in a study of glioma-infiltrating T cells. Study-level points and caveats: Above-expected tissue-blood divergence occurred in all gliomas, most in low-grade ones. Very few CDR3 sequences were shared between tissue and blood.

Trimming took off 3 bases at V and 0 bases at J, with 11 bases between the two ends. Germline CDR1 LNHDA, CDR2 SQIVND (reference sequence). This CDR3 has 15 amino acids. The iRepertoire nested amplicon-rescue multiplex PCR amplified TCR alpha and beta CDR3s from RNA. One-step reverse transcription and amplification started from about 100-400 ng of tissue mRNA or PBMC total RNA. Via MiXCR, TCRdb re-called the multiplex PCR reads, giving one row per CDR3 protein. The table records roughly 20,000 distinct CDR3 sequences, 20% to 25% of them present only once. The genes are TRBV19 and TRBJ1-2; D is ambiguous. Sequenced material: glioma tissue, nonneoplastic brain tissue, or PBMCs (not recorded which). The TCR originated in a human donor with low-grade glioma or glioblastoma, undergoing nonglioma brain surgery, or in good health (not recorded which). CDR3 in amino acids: CASSIVLLANYGYTF. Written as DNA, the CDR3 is TGTGCCAGTAGTATTGTCCTGCTGGCTAACTATGGCTACACCTTC.